This T cell receptor beta chain was recorded in a study of CD8+ T cells in alopecia areata. Study information: The drug, oral tofacitinib, was given to treated patients at 5 to 10 mg twice daily.

Trimming took off 0 bases at V and 10 bases at J, with 19 bases between the two ends. Germline V gene sequence: CDR1 LNHNV, CDR2 YYDKDF (reference sequence). The CDR3 contains 17 residues. Lesional scalp tissue (obtained by punch biopsy) and peripheral blood were collected from alopecia areata patients. Extraction of RNA preceded its reverse transcription into cDNA, which served as the sequencing template. Produced via immunoSEQ multiplex PCR; TCRdb's table is partial and in-frame only. Altogether around 200,000 clones are present, roughly 59% being singletons, with the ten largest covering roughly 1.7%.

This specimen was CD4+ T cells sorted from blood, taken at week 0. The chain carries TRBV15 and TRBJ1-6; D gene uncertain. The receptor comes from a human donor with alopecia areata. The CDR3 loop is CATSRDLGQTGISPLHF. In DNA form, the CDR3 reads TGTGCCACCAGCAGAGATCTTGGCCAAACCGGAATATCACCCCTCCACTTT. Filled out from reference TRBV15 and TRBJ1-6, the complete variable domain reads DAMVIQNPRYQVTQFGKPVTLSCSQTLNHNVMYWYQQKSSQAPKLLFHYYDKDFNNEADTPDNFQSRRPNTSFCFLDIRSPGLGDTAMYLCATSRDLGQTGISPLHFGNGTRLTVT.